These T cell receptor beta chains were read from a single sample in a study of T cells in localized non-small cell lung cancer. Method: immunoSEQ multiplex PCR; TCRdb's copy keeps in-frame clones and lacks some. The sample has under 35,000 clones, over 80% seen once. Source: peripheral blood mononuclear cells, taken before any cancer treatment. These TCRs come from a woman aged 35 to 70 with stage III lung adenocarcinoma. Each CDR3 is given without its conserved first and last residue. Each record gives: V gene, D gene, J gene, CDR3 protein. D genes are given only for firm matches.

v_gene: TRBV19
d_gene: .
j_gene: TRBJ1-5
CDR3aa: ASSRRGAESNQPQH

v_gene: TRBV27
d_gene: .
j_gene: TRBJ2-1
CDR3aa: ASNLRGGEQF

v_gene: TRBV5-6
d_gene: TRBD2
j_gene: TRBJ2-1
CDR3aa: ASSRLSGGDEQF

v_gene: TRBV7-9
d_gene: .
j_gene: TRBJ2-5
CDR3aa: ASSKTGYQETQY

v_gene: TRBV6-5
d_gene: .
j_gene: TRBJ1-1
CDR3aa: ASSYSPPSGAEAF

v_gene: TRBV6-6
d_gene: .
j_gene: TRBJ1-1
CDR3aa: ASSYNLFGTEAF

v_gene: TRBV5-1
d_gene: .
j_gene: TRBJ2-7
CDR3aa: ASSLGNGAYEQY

v_gene: TRBV5-4
d_gene: TRBD1
j_gene: TRBJ1-2
CDR3aa: ASSLQGANGYT

v_gene: TRBV7-9
d_gene: .
j_gene: TRBJ1-2
CDR3aa: ASSRTGGYGYT

v_gene: TRBV19
d_gene: TRBD2
j_gene: TRBJ2-7
CDR3aa: ASSMTSGRTYEQY

v_gene: TRBV4-1
d_gene: .
j_gene: TRBJ2-1
CDR3aa: ASSQRDFNEQF

v_gene: TRBV2
d_gene: TRBD1
j_gene: TRBJ2-3
CDR3aa: ASRGTGGGRTQY

v_gene: TRBV5-1
d_gene: .
j_gene: TRBJ1-1
CDR3aa: ASSLGGARVNTEAF

v_gene: TRBV19
d_gene: TRBD2
j_gene: TRBJ2-5
CDR3aa: ASSITGTSGSLETQY

v_gene: TRBV20-1
d_gene: .
j_gene: TRBJ1-1
CDR3aa: SASRGDF

v_gene: TRBV5-1
d_gene: .
j_gene: TRBJ2-1
CDR3aa: ASSWSRSYNEQF

v_gene: TRBV11-2
d_gene: TRBD2
j_gene: TRBJ2-1
CDR3aa: ASSLGPSGGRAEQF

v_gene: TRBV11-3
d_gene: TRBD2
j_gene: TRBJ2-1
CDR3aa: ASSLVGLAAMDEQF

v_gene: TRBV11-3
d_gene: .
j_gene: TRBJ2-2
CDR3aa: ASSLSGTNTGELF

v_gene: TRBV6-1
d_gene: TRBD1
j_gene: TRBJ1-3
CDR3aa: ASSDGTAGNTIY

v_gene: TRBV5-1
d_gene: .
j_gene: TRBJ2-7
CDR3aa: ASSFGGLYEQY

v_gene: TRBV27
d_gene: .
j_gene: .
CDR3aa: ASSIDRVGGYEQY

v_gene: TRBV7-9
d_gene: .
j_gene: TRBJ2-7
CDR3aa: ASSLANSYYEQY

v_gene: TRBV6-5
d_gene: .
j_gene: TRBJ1-5
CDR3aa: ASSLGTGYDQPQH

v_gene: TRBV5-8
d_gene: .
j_gene: TRBJ2-5
CDR3aa: ASSLPLAQETQY

v_gene: TRBV7-2
d_gene: .
j_gene: TRBJ1-1
CDR3aa: ASSSRLLSNTEAF

v_gene: TRBV7-8
d_gene: TRBD2
j_gene: TRBJ2-2
CDR3aa: ASSPSGRADTGELF

v_gene: TRBV30
d_gene: TRBD1
j_gene: TRBJ2-1
CDR3aa: AWGDRGTLYNEQF

v_gene: TRBV27
d_gene: .
j_gene: TRBJ1-2
CDR3aa: ASSFRGQSTNYGYT

v_gene: TRBV5-6
d_gene: .
j_gene: TRBJ2-7
CDR3aa: ASSFGGPSYEQY

v_gene: TRBV28
d_gene: .
j_gene: TRBJ1-1
CDR3aa: ASSLWGEGRMNTEAF

v_gene: TRBV2
d_gene: TRBD1
j_gene: TRBJ1-1
CDR3aa: ASSEIGTGIAF

v_gene: TRBV6-6
d_gene: .
j_gene: TRBJ2-1
CDR3aa: ASSPFFGGEQF

v_gene: TRBV5-4
d_gene: .
j_gene: TRBJ1-1
CDR3aa: ASSSPSDRNGTEAF

v_gene: TRBV7-9
d_gene: TRBD1
j_gene: TRBJ2-2
CDR3aa: ASSSQGADTGELF

v_gene: TRBV2
d_gene: TRBD1
j_gene: TRBJ1-5
CDR3aa: ASTGQGLGNQPQH

v_gene: TRBV30
d_gene: .
j_gene: TRBJ2-7
CDR3aa: AWSGDHEQY

v_gene: TRBV7-9
d_gene: .
j_gene: TRBJ1-1
CDR3aa: ASSLMDTEAF

v_gene: TRBV28
d_gene: TRBD1
j_gene: TRBJ2-1
CDR3aa: ATLGGHGLDEQF

v_gene: TRBV5-6
d_gene: .
j_gene: TRBJ1-1
CDR3aa: ASSTNTEAF

v_gene: TRBV5-1
d_gene: .
j_gene: TRBJ1-1
CDR3aa: ASSLRGVTEAF

v_gene: TRBV19
d_gene: TRBD1
j_gene: TRBJ1-1
CDR3aa: ASSIAGGDEAF